This is a list of T cell receptor beta chains from one sample in a study of vaccination effects on CD4 cells after COVID-19. The antigens of these receptors remain unknown. The repertoire was sequenced with immunoSEQ multiplex PCR; TCRdb's copy has only in-frame clones and lacks some. The sample records some 35,000 clones, almost 85% being singletons. The input for sequencing was CD4+ T cells from PBMCs cultured with HCoV-NL63 spike peptides, taken after COVID-19 vaccination. The receptors shown here come from a human donor who received a COVID-19 vaccine. Some clones in this sample may be carry-over from other donors' samples. CDR3s include the opening cysteine and the closing phenylalanine or tryptophan. D genes are given only for firm matches. For some rows the clone size is stated as once, few or many, or as a class when expanded; others skip it.

clone_size j_call v_call d_call cdr3_aa cdr3_nt
. TRBJ2-1 TRBV21-1 . CASSKWGGLGGENEQFF TGTGCCAGCAGCAAATGGGGAGGCTTGGGCGGAGAAAATGAGCAGTTCTTC
. TRBJ2-3 TRBV7-3 . CASSLMGLLTDTQYF TGTGCCAGCAGCTTAATGGGACTCCTCACAGATACGCAGTATTTT
. TRBJ2-5 TRBV6-4 . CATPGQGETQYF TGTGCCACCCCCGGACAAGGGGAGACCCAGTACTTC
. TRBJ1-1 TRBV6-6 . CASSYSALNTEAFF TGTGCCAGCAGTTACTCAGCTCTGAACACTGAAGCTTTCTTT
. TRBJ1-1 TRBV28 . CASSLSEARLNTEAFF TGTGCCAGCAGTTTATCGGAGGCACGCTTGAACACTGAAGCTTTCTTT
. TRBJ1-1 TRBV6-4 . CASSDSNRNTEAFF TGTGCCAGCAGTGACTCAAACAGGAACACTGAAGCTTTCTTT
. TRBJ1-2 TRBV5-1 TRBD1 CASSETGAGYGYTF TGCGCCAGCAGCGAAACAGGGGCCGGCTATGGCTACACCTTC
once TRBJ2-3 TRBV2 . CASRRDTHGADTQYF TGTGCCAGCAGACGGGACACTCATGGGGCAGATACGCAGTATTTT
. TRBJ1-4 TRBV4-2 . CASSLRDRGEKLFF TGTGCCAGCAGCCTCCGCGACAGAGGGGAAAAACTGTTTTTT
. TRBJ2-3 TRBV7-3 . CASSLTGAKDTQYF TGTGCCAGCAGCTTAACGGGGGCGAAAGATACGCAGTATTTT
. TRBJ2-2 TRBV6-6 . CASRGGNTGELFF TGTGCCAGCAGAGGGGGGAACACCGGGGAGCTGTTTTTT
. TRBJ1-4 TRBV1 . CTSSWGLGGEKLFF TGCACCAGCAGTTGGGGGTTGGGGGGTGAAAAACTGTTTTTT
. TRBJ1-5 TRBV15 TRBD1 CATSRYTGDQPQHF TGTGCCACCAGCAGATATACAGGGGATCAGCCCCAGCATTTT
. TRBJ2-6 TRBV18 . CASSPAGANVLTF TGTGCCAGCTCACCCGCGGGGGCCAACGTCCTGACTTTC
. TRBJ2-3 TRBV9 . CASLDGASTDTQYF TGTGCCAGCCTGGACGGTGCTAGCACAGATACGCAGTATTTT
. TRBJ1-1 TRBV4-1 . CASSHPIGDTEAFF TGCGCCAGCAGCCACCCCATCGGGGACACTGAAGCTTTCTTT
once TRBJ1-5 TRBV12-3/TRBV12-4 TRBD1 CAVQTGRDQPQHF TGTGCCGTACAGACAGGGAGGGACCAGCCCCAGCATTTT
. TRBJ1-2 TRBV28 . CASSPPKGPGYTF TGTGCCAGCAGCCCTCCCAAGGGCCCCGGCTACACCTTC
. TRBJ1-1 TRBV5-1 . CASSLFEGRTEAFF TGCGCCAGCAGCTTGTTTGAGGGGAGGACCGAAGCTTTCTTT
. TRBJ1-6 TRBV6-5 TRBD1 CARRTGTGESSPLHF TGTGCCAGACGGACCGGGACAGGGGAATCATCACCCCTCCACTTT
. TRBJ1-3 TRBV11-1 . CASSLGSVSGNTIYF TGTGCCAGCAGCTTAGGTTCGGTCTCTGGAAACACCATATATTTT
. TRBJ1-1 TRBV19 TRBD1 CASSIIRQGVGDTEAFF TGTGCCAGTAGTATCATTCGACAGGGCGTAGGAGACACTGAAGCTTTCTTT
. TRBJ1-4 TRBV7-8 TRBD1 CASSLDRGSNEKLFF TGTGCCAGCAGCCTGGACAGGGGATCTAATGAAAAACTGTTTTTT
. TRBJ2-1 TRBV25-1 . CASTLGTNHEQFF TGTGCCAGCACCCTCGGCACGAACCATGAGCAGTTCTTC
few TRBJ2-5 TRBV20-1 . CSASPSTQQETQYF TGCAGTGCTAGTCCGAGTACCCAACAAGAGACCCAGTACTTC
. TRBJ1-1 TRBV18 . CASSPNGRANTEAFF TGTGCCAGCTCACCGAATGGACGGGCGAACACTGAAGCTTTCTTT
once TRBJ2-1 TRBV24-1 . CATSDSAGGTGRNEQFF TGTGCCACCAGTGATTCCGCCGGGGGGACAGGCCGCAATGAGCAGTTCTTC
. TRBJ1-1 TRBV15 TRBD1 CATSRYSGTGGTEAFF TGTGCCACCAGCAGGTACTCCGGGACAGGGGGCACTGAAGCTTTCTTT
. TRBJ1-6 TRBV7-2 TRBD1 CASSRGTGTYNSPLHF TGTGCCAGCAGCCGGGGGACAGGGACTTATAATTCACCCCTCCACTTT
. TRBJ2-1 TRBV29-1 . CSVGRGASSRNEQFF TGCAGCGTTGGAAGGGGGGCTAGTTCTAGGAATGAGCAGTTCTTC